This is a list of T cell receptor beta chains from one sample in a study of shared clonotypes between healthy human individuals. Clones were sequenced by immunoSEQ multiplex PCR, and TCRdb holds only the in-frame ones, with some missing. In the table there are 300,000 to 400,000 clones, around two thirds of which are singletons. Input material: memory CD4+ T cells sorted from blood. The receptors were gathered from a man in his thirties or forties in good health. The CDR3 runs from the conserved cysteine through the conserved F or W. Each record gives: clone size, V gene, J gene, D gene, CDR3 DNA, CDR3 protein. The D gene is left open where the match is weak. The size entry is marked missing in some rows and otherwise reads once, few, many or a size class.

>-|TRBV7-9|TRBJ2-5|-
TGTGCCAGCAGCGTCAGTAGCGATGGGGAGACCCAGTACTTC
CASSVSSDGETQYF
>-|TRBV6-6|TRBJ2-7|-
TGTGCCAGCAGGAGAACAAACCAGGGGTCGTACGAGCAGTACTTC
CASRRTNQGSYEQYF
>few|TRBV2|TRBJ1-3|TRBD1
TGTGCCAGCAGAGACAGGGCTAAAGGAAACACCATATATTTT
CASRDRAKGNTIYF
>-|TRBV7-3|TRBJ1-1|-
TGTGCCAGCAGCTTAACCGGCCGGAACACTGAAGCTTTCTTT
CASSLTGRNTEAFF
>-|TRBV11-1|TRBJ1-2|-
TGTGCCAGCAGCTTAGCCGGGGACGGGGCTAACTATGGCTACACCTTC
CASSLAGDGANYGYTF
>-|TRBV6-1|TRBJ1-2|-
TGTGCCAGCAGTGACAACGGGGTAGATGGCTACACCTTC
CASSDNGVDGYTF
>-|TRBV5-5|TRBJ1-5|TRBD1
TGTGCCAGCAGCTCCCAGGGGGGCAATCAGCCCCAGCATTTT
CASSSQGGNQPQHF
>-|TRBV15|TRBJ2-3|TRBD2
TGTGCCACCAGCGGGGAAATAGCGGGAGGCTTCCCAGATACGCAGTATTTT
CATSGEIAGGFPDTQYF
>-|TRBV7-9|TRBJ2-7|TRBD1
TGTGCCAGCAGCAAGACAGGGGTGCCCCCCTATGGGGAGCAGTACTTC
CASSKTGVPPYGEQYF
>many|TRBV14|TRBJ2-5|-
TGTGCCAGCAGCCAAGTGGGGGAGACCCAGTACTTC
CASSQVGETQYF
>-|TRBV7-8|TRBJ2-3|-
TGTGCCAGCAGCTCACAAGGCACAGATACGCAGTATTTT
CASSSQGTDTQYF
>-|TRBV27|TRBJ2-7|TRBD2
TGTGCCAGCAGCTTCGGACTAGCGGGAGTTTGGGAGCAGTACTTC
CASSFGLAGVWEQYF
>-|TRBV15|TRBJ2-2|-
TGTGCCACCAGCAGAGATCAAGGCGGGGAGCTGTTTTTT
CATSRDQGGELFF
>-|TRBV21-1|TRBJ1-2|-
TGTGCCAGCCCAGGGCCTAACTATGGCTACACCTTC
CASPGPNYGYTF
>few|TRBV6-1|TRBJ1-2|-
TGTGCCAGCAGCGCTCTGCGGAACTATGGCTACACCTTC
CASSALRNYGYTF
>once|TRBV7-8|TRBJ2-7|-
TGTGCCAGCAGCTTACGCCTCGGGGAAGAGCAGTACTTC
CASSLRLGEEQYF
>-|TRBV5-1|TRBJ1-1|-
TGCGCCAGTGGCGAACAAGGAGGAACTGAAGCTTTCTTT
CASGEQGGTEAFF
>-|TRBV5-5|TRBJ2-1|-
TGTGCCAGCAGCTTGCTCGGTGCCCTTAGCTCCTACAATGAGCAGTTCTTC
CASSLLGALSSYNEQFF
>many|TRBV5-4|TRBJ2-3|-
TGTGCCAGCAGCTTGATTAGCGGCACAGATACGCAGTATTTT
CASSLISGTDTQYF
>few|TRBV2|TRBJ1-5|TRBD1
TGTGCCAGCAGTGGGACAGGGGAGGATCAGCCCCAGCATTTT
CASSGTGEDQPQHF
>-|TRBV9|TRBJ2-3|TRBD2
TGTGCCAGCAGCGTAGAAGCTAGCGGGCCTTATACGCAGTATTTT
CASSVEASGPYTQYF
>-|TRBV7-2|TRBJ1-3|TRBD1
TGTGCCAGCAGCGAACAGGGGGCTGGAAACACCATATATTTT
CASSEQGAGNTIYF
>-|TRBV28|TRBJ1-1|-
TGTGCCAGCAGTTTACCGGTAAACACGGGGTTGATTCGCACTGAAGCTTTCTTT
CASSLPVNTGLIRTEAFF
>-|TRBV7-9|TRBJ2-7|-
TGTGCCAGCAGTCTCACCCACCTCCCCGGAGGGCAGCCTCAATACGAGCAGTACTTC
CASSLTHLPGGQPQYEQYF
>-|TRBV27|TRBJ2-7|-
TGTGCCAGCAGTTTCAAATCTGGGAGGCGGCTCTACGAGCAGTACTTC
CASSFKSGRRLYEQYF
>-|TRBV7-2|TRBJ2-7|-
TGTGCCAGCAGCTCCCTGAATCTCGAGCAGTACTTC
CASSSLNLEQYF
>once|TRBV5-1|TRBJ2-7|-
TGCGCCAGCAGCTTCTATCAGGGTTACGAGCAGTACTTC
CASSFYQGYEQYF
>-|TRBV28|TRBJ1-2|-
TGTGCCAGCTTGAAACTGAGCTCGGTTGGCTACACCTTC
CASLKLSSVGYTF
>few|TRBV19|TRBJ2-7|-
TGTGCCAGAACGGAGAGCTCCTACGAGCAGTACTTC
CARTESSYEQYF
>-|TRBV4-1|TRBJ2-7|-
TGCGCCAGCAGCCTTCACCCGGGGCCCAGAGAGCAGTACTTC
CASSLHPGPREQYF
>-|TRBV5-1|TRBJ2-7|-
TGCGCCAGCAGCCCTAGGACGGATACCTACGAGCAGTACTTC
CASSPRTDTYEQYF
>-|TRBV2|TRBJ2-5|TRBD1
TGTGCCAGCAGGGGGCGCAGGGGGTACCAAGAGACCCAGTACTTC
CASRGRRGYQETQYF